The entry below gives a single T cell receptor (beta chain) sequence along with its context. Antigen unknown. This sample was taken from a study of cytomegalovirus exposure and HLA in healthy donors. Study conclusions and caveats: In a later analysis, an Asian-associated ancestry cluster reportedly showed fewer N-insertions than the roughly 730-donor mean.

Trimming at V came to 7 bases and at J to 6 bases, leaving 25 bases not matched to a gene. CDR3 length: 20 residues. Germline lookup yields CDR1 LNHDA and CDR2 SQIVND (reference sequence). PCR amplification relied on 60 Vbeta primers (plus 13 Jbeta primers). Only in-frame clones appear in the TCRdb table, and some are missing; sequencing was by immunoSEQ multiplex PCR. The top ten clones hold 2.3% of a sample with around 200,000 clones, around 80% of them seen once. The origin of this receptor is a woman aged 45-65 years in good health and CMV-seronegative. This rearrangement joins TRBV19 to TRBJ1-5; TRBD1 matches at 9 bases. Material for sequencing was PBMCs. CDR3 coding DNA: TGTGCCAGTAACCCAAGCCCCTTCGGACAGGGGCTCGCGGCCATTCAGCCCCAGCATTTT. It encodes CASNPSPFGQGLAAIQPQHF.